This TCR beta chain was retrieved from a study of blood T cell repertoires in COVID-19. On the study more broadly: The origin of the acute and convalescent COVID-19 samples was the United States, Italy and Spain. The cDNA or gDNA used as material had been derived from T cells, B-cell-depleted T cells, or PBMCs.

Method: immunoSEQ multiplex PCR; TCRdb's copy keeps in-frame clones and lacks some. The sample holds under 250,000 clones, around 84% seen once. This CDR3 contains 17 residues. Losses at the gene ends were 3 bases for V and 2 bases for J; bases not matched to a gene: 8. Germline values: CDR1 KGHSH, CDR2 LQKENI. The study assigned cohorts using participant-reported clinical history. What the recovered Cohort 3 donors had was two negative PCRs, clearance, or symptom resolution. This receptor was obtained from a man aged 40-50 years who had recovered from COVID-19. The sample was PBMCs or T cells enriched from blood (not recorded which). The chain carries TRBV18 and TRBJ2-3, with 10 bases matching TRBD2. CDR3 region: CASSPSRSGGPTDTQYF. DNA of the CDR3: TGTGCCAGCTCACCTTCGCGTAGCGGGGGGCCCACAGATACGCAGTATTTT. Based on the CDR3 plus reference TRBV18 and TRBJ2-3, the full variable domain is NAGVMQNPRHLVRRRGQEARLRCSPMKGHSHVYWYRQLPEEGLKFMVYLQKENIIDESGMPKERFSAEFPKEGPSILRIQQVVRGDSAAYFCASSPSRSGGPTDTQYFGPGTRLTVL.